The next 25 T cell receptor beta chains were all read from a single sample in a study of T-cell reconstitution after alpha-beta-depleted transplantation in children. Unique molecular identifiers were incorporated during preparation of the TCRbeta library. Using its own MiXCR run on the PCR reads, TCRdb lists one record per CDR3 protein. The data contain some 840,000 distinct CDR3 sequences, less than 20% of them singletons. Specimen: PBMCs, mostly from graft donor cells, collected 360 days after TCRalphabeta/CD19-depleted stem cell transplant. The receptors here all came from a male patient under 18 who had a stem cell transplant for acute lymphoblastic leukemia, so the T cells may come from the graft donor.

The chain carries TRBV6-6 and TRBJ2-1, with D unresolved. This CDR3 has 13 residues. From germline, CDR1 is MNHNY and CDR2 SVGAGI (reference sequence). V lost 0 bases and J 5 bases, leaving 5 bases between the germline ends. The CDR3: CASSYSRHNEQFF. The CDR3 DNA sequence: TGTGCCAGCAGTTACTCTCGTCACAATGAGCAGTTCTTC.

The V and J genes are TRBV2 and TRBJ2-6; no clear D. The V end was cut by 5 bases, the J end by 0 bases, with 11 bases between. The germline CDR1 and CDR2 sequences are SNHLY and FYNNEI. CDR3 length: 16 amino acids. CDR3 region: CASSTTSGSGANVLTF. CDR3 bases: TGTGCCAGCAGTACCACATCGGGCTCTGGGGCCAACGTCCTGACTTTC. Looking up the rest from reference TRBV2 and TRBJ2-6 gives the full variable domain: EPEVTQTPSHQVTQMGQEVILRCVPISNHLYFYWYRQILGQKVEFLVSFYNNEISEKSEIFDDQFSVERPDGSNFTLKIRSTKLEDSAMYFCASSTTSGSGANVLTFGAGSRLTVL.

This clonotype occurred many times. The chain combines TRBV10-3 with TRBJ2-3; D is unresolved. The V and J ends lost 4 bases and 2 bases respectively, with 7 bases between them. This CDR3 contains 13 residues. The germline CDR1 and CDR2 sequences are ENHRY and SYGVKD. In nucleotides, the CDR3 is TGTGCCATCAGTGGGGCTACCACAGATACGCAGTATTTT. Translating gives CAISGATTDTQYF.

This chain joins TRBV4-1 and TRBJ2-6; the D is unclear. With 3 bases removed from V and 0 bases from J, the gap between germline ends came to 6 bases. Germline V gene sequence: CDR1 MGHRA, CDR2 YSYEKL. The CDR3 covers 15 residues. CDR3 nucleotide sequence: TGCGCCAGCAGCCACTTCGCCTCTGGGGCCAACGTCCTGACTTTC. This gives the protein CASSHFASGANVLTF.

This clonotype has just a few counts. The V and J genes are TRBV12-3 or TRBV12-4 and TRBJ2-5, with 7 bases identical to TRBD2. The CDR3 has 12 amino acids. V lost 6 bases, J lost 6 bases, and 4 bases stayed unmatched. The CDR3 DNA is TGTGCCAGCAGCGGGGGGTGGAAGACCCAGTACTTC. It yields the protein CASSGGWKTQYF.

The CDR3 is CSVEVPPTSGERAYNEQFF. Written as DNA, the CDR3 is TGCAGCGTTGAAGTTCCTCCCACTAGCGGGGAACGGGCCTACAATGAGCAGTTCTTC. V gene TRBV29-1 combines with J gene TRBJ2-1; TRBD2 aligns across 10 bases. The CDR3 consists of 19 residues. V lost 1 base, J lost 2 bases, and 14 bases stayed unmatched. Germline V CDR1 and CDR2: SQVTM, ANQGSEA.

This chain uses TRBV5-1 with TRBJ1-3, with 7 bases fitting TRBD1. Germline CDR1 reads SGHRS; CDR2 reads YFSETQ. V was clipped by 3 bases and J by 2 bases; unmatched bases: 2. This CDR3 spans 14 amino acids. CDR3: CASSSGQPGNTIYF. CDR3 DNA sequence: TGCGCCAGCAGCTCGGGACAGCCTGGAAACACCATATATTTT.

The rearrangement uses TRBV7-9 and TRBJ2-7; either TRBD1 or TRBD2 may fit D (5 bases each). Germline CDR1 and CDR2: SEHNR and FQNEAQ (reference sequence). This CDR3 spans 14 amino acids. Trimming took 4 bases from V and 5 from J, leaving 15 bases between them. The CDR3 loop reads CASSSRDLFHEQYF. The CDR3 bases are TGTGCCAGCAGCTCCCGGGACCTCTTCCACGAGCAGTACTTC.

The genes are TRBV28 and TRBJ2-5; 8 bases align to TRBD1. Germline CDR1 reads MDHEN; CDR2 reads SYDVKM. V was clipped by 4 bases and J by 5 bases; unmatched bases: 9. The CDR3 runs to 15 residues. The CDR3 protein is CASSSRTGPRETQYF. The CDR3 DNA sequence: TGTGCCAGCAGTTCAAGGACAGGGCCCCGGGAGACCCAGTACTTC.

This clonotype was found a few times. This rearrangement joins TRBV29-1 to TRBJ2-2; D unresolved. V shed 7 bases and J shed 4 bases, with 10 bases lying between them. The CDR3 contains 12 residues. Germline CDR1 SQVTM, CDR2 ANQGSEA. The CDR3 reads CSAQQLTGELFF. The CDR3 DNA reads TGCAGCGCTCAGCAACTCACCGGGGAGCTGTTTTTT.

This chain joins TRBV5-1 and TRBJ2-3, with D unclear. Trimming took 4 bases from V and 7 from J, leaving 19 bases between them. CDR1 and CDR2 from the germline V gene are SGHRS and YFSETQ. The CDR3 has 15 amino acids. In DNA form, the CDR3 reads TGCGCCAGCAGCCTTGTGGACCTATATCGGAATACGCAGTATTTT. It yields the protein CASSLVDLYRNTQYF. Combining the CDR3 with reference TRBV5-1 and TRBJ2-3 gives the whole variable domain KAGVTQTPRYLIKTRGQQVTLSCSPISGHRSVSWYQQTPGQGLQFLFEYFSETQRNKGNFPGRFSGRQFSNSRSEMNVSTLELGDSALYLCASSLVDLYRNTQYFGPGTRLTVL.

This clonotype came up a few times. J is TRBJ2-2 and V is TRBV7-6; TRBD2 matches 14 bases. The CDR3 consists of 19 residues. J lost 4 bases, V lost 5 bases, and 12 bases had no gene match. Germline V gene data show CDR1 as SGHVS and CDR2 as FNYEAQ. DNA for the CDR3: TGTGCCAGCAGCCTACCCTTGGGACTAGCGGGAGTCTCCACCGGGGAGCTGTTTTTT. Translated, it gives CASSLPLGLAGVSTGELFF.

CDR3 DNA: TGCGCCAGCAGCCAGATCGCCGGCGGTCGAGTACCCAATGAGCAGTTCTTC. Translated, it gives CASSQIAGGRVPNEQFF. The V and J genes are TRBV4-1 and TRBJ2-1; D not resolved. The V and J ends lost 3 bases and 6 bases respectively, with 21 bases between them. In germline, CDR1 is MGHRA, CDR2 YSYEKL. The CDR3 length is 17 residues.

The V gene is TRBV5-1, the J gene TRBJ2-5; D uncertain. CDR3 length: 13 amino acids. Trimming shortened V by 4 bases and J by 2 bases, and 9 bases separated the two germline ends. CDR1 and CDR2 from the germline V gene are SGHRS and YFSETQ. CDR3 nucleotide sequence: TGCGCCAGCAGCAAAGCAGATCAAGAGACCCAGTACTTC. Protein product: CASSKADQETQYF.

Comment on this clonotype: A much larger clone sits a single nucleotide away, making a read error possible. The chain carries TRBV6-5 and TRBJ1-1; weak D call: TRBD1 (5 bases). The CDR3 contains 18 residues. Germline V gives CDR1 MNHEY, CDR2 SVGAGI. The CDR3 loop is CTSSYSKAGQIMNTEAFF. In DNA, the CDR3 is TGTACCAGCAGTTACTCGAAGGCAGGGCAAATTATGAACACTGAAGCTTTCTTT.

This clonotype was recorded a few times. The chain uses TRBV4-1 and TRBJ2-7; 7 nucleotides align to TRBD2. Germline CDR1 reads MGHRA; CDR2 reads YSYEKL. The CDR3 is made up of 16 amino acids. The trim removed 3 bases at V and 3 bases at J, leaving 11 bases unmatched. CDR3 sequence reads: CASSHAGTKSFYEQYF. The CDR3 DNA reads as TGCGCCAGCAGCCATGCCGGGACTAAAAGCTTCTACGAGCAGTACTTC.

This clonotype has only a few counts. The chain uses TRBV5-1 and TRBJ2-3; D is ambiguous. The V end was cut by 2 bases, the J end by 1 base, with 11 bases between. The germline CDR1 and CDR2 sequences are SGHRS and YFSETQ. The CDR3 extends over 15 amino acids. CDR3 in amino acids: CASSLRAWGTDTQYF. CDR3 coding DNA: TGCGCCAGCAGCTTAAGGGCCTGGGGCACAGATACGCAGTATTTT. Drawing the rest from reference TRBV5-1 and TRBJ2-3, the complete variable domain is KAGVTQTPRYLIKTRGQQVTLSCSPISGHRSVSWYQQTPGQGLQFLFEYFSETQRNKGNFPGRFSGRQFSNSRSEMNVSTLELGDSALYLCASSLRAWGTDTQYFGPGTRLTVL.

The chain employs TRBV5-1 and TRBJ2-4; D ambiguous. Trimming left V 1 base short and J 0 bases short, with 20 bases between. Per germline, CDR1 SGHRS and CDR2 YFSETQ. CDR3 length: 19 amino acids. The chain's CDR3 is CASSLKSYPGEVAKNIQYF. The CDR3 bases are TGCGCCAGCAGCTTGAAGTCGTACCCGGGTGAGGTAGCCAAAAACATTCAGTACTTC.

The sample holds a few counts of this clonotype. The CDR3 sequence is CASSLAYSYTDTQYF. In nucleotides, the CDR3 is TGTGCCAGCAGCTTAGCGTACAGTTACACAGATACGCAGTATTTT. The chain joins TRBV7-9 to TRBJ2-3; D gene uncertain. Germline V gene data show CDR1 as SEHNR and CDR2 as FQNEAQ (reference sequence). The CDR3 extends over 15 amino acids. The V and J ends lost 0 bases and 2 bases respectively, with 9 bases between them.

This clonotype was observed a few times. The rearrangement uses TRBV9 and TRBJ2-3; perhaps TRBD2 as D (5 bases). The V end was cut by 1 base, the J end by 1 base, with 7 bases between. This CDR3 comprises 14 residues. Germline loops: CDR1 SGDLS, CDR2 YYNGEE. The CDR3 DNA is TGTGCCAGCAGCGTAATTAGCGGCACAGATACGCAGTATTTT. This encodes CASSVISGTDTQYF.

The gene calls are TRBV27 and TRBJ2-2; 12 nucleotides align to TRBD1. The CDR3 runs to 18 residues. The germline gives CDR1 MNHEY, CDR2 SMNVEV (reference sequence). The V gene end was trimmed by 6 bases and the J gene end by 6 bases; junction bases not matched to a gene: 14. The CDR3 reads CASRMGQGAWGGSGELFF. CDR3 nucleotide sequence: TGTGCCAGCAGGATGGGACAGGGGGCGTGGGGAGGGTCCGGGGAGCTGTTTTTT.

The chain uses TRBV4-1 and TRBJ2-2, with D possibly matching TRBD1 (6 bases). The germline V gene encodes CDR1 MGHRA and CDR2 YSYEKL. Trimming removed 3 bases at V and 1 base at J, with 9 bases between. The CDR3 length is 15 residues. This CDR3 reads CASSQQGKNTGELFF. The DNA of the CDR3 is TGCGCCAGCAGCCAGCAGGGGAAGAACACCGGGGAGCTGTTTTTT.

The chain recombines TRBV7-2 with TRBJ2-7; D gene unclear. The germline V gene encodes CDR1 SGHTA and CDR2 FQGNSA. Trimming pared 3 bases from V and 4 bases from J, leaving 10 bases between. This CDR3 spans 13 amino acids. This CDR3 is CASSFPFRYEQYF. The CDR3 DNA reads TGTGCCAGCAGCTTTCCCTTCCGATACGAGCAGTACTTC.

This clonotype has just a few counts. The rearrangement joins TRBV20-1 to TRBJ2-4; maybe TRBD2 (5 bases). The CDR3 spans 18 residues. Trimming shortened V by 7 bases and J by 0 bases, and 25 bases separated the two germline ends. Germline V gene lookup returns CDR1 DFQATT and CDR2 SNEGSKA (reference sequence). The DNA for the CDR3 is TGCAGTGGTACCGTCCGCCGGGATTTCCCTATAGCCAAAAACATTCAGTACTTC. It codes for CSGTVRRDFPIAKNIQYF.

This clonotype appeared a few times. This chain links TRBV12-3 or TRBV12-4 with TRBJ2-7; D ambiguous. The CDR3 sequence is 13 residues long. The germline V and J ends were trimmed by 6 bases and 0 bases, with 9 bases remaining between them. The CDR3 sequence: CASSPRYSYEQYF. CDR3 nucleotide sequence: TGTGCCAGCAGCCCGCGGTACTCCTACGAGCAGTACTTC.